The present TCR beta chain was sequenced within a study of CD8 T cells in ankylosing spondylitis. TCRdb re-called the 5' RACE reads with MiXCR, one entry per CDR3 protein. The table lists some 16,000 distinct CDR3 sequences, roughly 8.2% of them singletons. About this clonotype: What it binds is unknown.

V dropped 2 bases and J dropped 2 bases, with 7 bases sitting between them. The CDR3 covers 13 residues. Germline lookup yields CDR1 GTSNPN and CDR2 SVGIG (reference sequence). Study outcomes and limitations: Reportedly, disease-linked clones are significantly enriched in ankylosing spondylitis patients' matched synovial fluid.

V usage is TRBV30 and J usage is TRBJ2-1; the D is unclear. The TCR sequence derives from a male donor with ankylosing spondylitis or in good health (not recorded which). Material: blood. This CDR3 is CAWSPIPYNEQFF. DNA of the CDR3: TGTGCCTGGAGTCCGATTCCCTACAATGAGCAGTTCTTC.